The rows below give T cell receptor beta chains drawn from one sample of a study of T cell responses to AZD1222 COVID-19 vaccine. TCRdb's table, derived via immunoSEQ multiplex PCR, lists solely in-frame clones and lacks some. Here the sample spans roughly 150,000 clones, 70% to 90% being singletons. The sample in question was peripheral blood, obtained on day 0 of MenACWY control vaccination. Source of these receptors: an adult in good health. Both conserved end residues are part of each CDR3. Fields, in order: J gene, V gene, clone size, D gene, CDR3 DNA, CDR3 protein. A D gene is named only where the DNA matches it firmly. The listing skips clone size in some rows; elsewhere it reads once, few, many or a size class.

TRBJ2-6,TRBV7-2,-,TRBD1,TGTGCCAGCAGCCCCAGACCGGGACAGGGGATCTCTGGGGCCAACGTCCTGACTTTC,CASSPRPGQGISGANVLTF
TRBJ2-7,TRBV7-2,-,-,TGTGCCAGCAGGAGGGACGGCACCACCTACGAGCAGTACTTC,CASRRDGTTYEQYF
TRBJ1-4,TRBV28,-,-,TGTGCCAGCAGTTTACAGGGGAGACGTGAAAAACTGTTTTTT,CASSLQGRREKLFF
TRBJ1-1,TRBV7-6,-,-,TGTGCCAGCAGCCAACAGGAGGAGACTGAAGCTTTCTTT,CASSQQEETEAFF
TRBJ2-7,TRBV5-5,-,TRBD2,TGTGCCAGCAGCTTGACAGCGGGGGGGCAGTACGAGCAGTACTTC,CASSLTAGGQYEQYF
TRBJ1-6,TRBV7-9,-,-,TGTGCCAGCAGCTTATCGTTTCGGGGGCGGGATTCACCCCTCCACTTT,CASSLSFRGRDSPLHF
TRBJ1-4,TRBV18,-,-,TGTGCCAGCTCTGCGGAGTTGGACGGAGGGTCGTCTGTAACTAATGAAAAACTGTTTTTT,CASSAELDGGSSVTNEKLFF
TRBJ1-6,TRBV6-1,-,-,TGTGCCAGCAGTGAGGGCGGGGACTCCTATAATTCACCCCTCCACTTT,CASSEGGDSYNSPLHF
TRBJ1-6,TRBV4-3,-,-,TGCGCCAGCAGCCAAGAAACGAACCGGGCTCATAATTCACCCCTCCACTTT,CASSQETNRAHNSPLHF
TRBJ2-1,TRBV5-1,-,TRBD2,TGCGCCAGCAGCTGGACTAGCGGGGGGCCCCAGGAAGAGCAGTTCTTC,CASSWTSGGPQEEQFF
TRBJ2-7,TRBV7-2,once,-,TGTGCCAGCAGCTTATTCCCCCAGGGTCGTTACGAGCAGTACTTC,CASSLFPQGRYEQYF
TRBJ1-2,TRBV25-1,-,-,TGTGCCAGCAGTGAATATGGGGGGGCGAAAATGTTCGATGGCTACACCTTC,CASSEYGGAKMFDGYTF
TRBJ2-7,TRBV5-8,-,-,TGTGCCAGCAGCTTACGCAGGAGCTCCTACGAGCAGTACTTC,CASSLRRSSYEQYF
TRBJ1-1,TRBV11-2,once,-,TGTGCCAGCAGCCCAGGTCTCTCTACAACGGACACTGAAGCTTTCTTT,CASSPGLSTTDTEAFF